This T cell receptor (beta chain) was recorded in a study of T cells expressing NK-cell markers. Study-level information: Seropositivity for HCMV was found in seven of the eight sequenced donors, with one seronegative. Study results and limitations: In a handful of donors, dominant clonotypes made up about 25-60.1% of CD3+CD56-NKG2C+ cells. Among CD8+ T cells from about 6 donors, dominant NKG2C+ clonotypes accounted for roughly 1.0-7.0%.

5'RACE template switching built TCR beta cDNA with unique molecular identifiers. TCRdb reprocessed the 5' RACE reads, keeping one entry per CDR3 protein, no DNA. The ten most abundant clones cover less than 20% of a sample with roughly 160,000 distinct CDR3 sequences. In the case of this clonotype: Its antigen is unknown.

Specimen: blood T cells: a sorted CD56 or NKG2C T cell subset, CD4+ or CD8+ T cells, or bulk PBMC T cells (not recorded which). This TCR derives from a woman between 18 and 75 years old in good health.

This CDR3 reads CASSSGGPGETQYF. The genes are TRBV7-8 and TRBJ2-5; TCRdb indicates TRBD2, and absent DNA this call remains unverified. This CDR3 contains 14 residues. CDR1 is SGHVS and CDR2 is FQNEAQ in the germline V gene.